These 32 T cell receptor beta chains came from one sample sequenced in a study of T cell responses to AZD1222 COVID-19 vaccine (dated by TCRdb to the early 2020s). The label giving this sample's time point can be read as: about 28 days (+/-7) after the second vaccine dose. The treatment or condition label for this specimen denotes: meningococcal conjugate vaccine given as trial control. Library preparation was by the immunoSEQ multiplex PCR assay. TCRdb stores this immuneACCESS table with in-frame sequences only. Part of the clones is absent; in the studies checked, under half of the shortfall reflects unresolved V genes, and no reason is known for the rest. The sample includes about 100,000 clones, with approximately 86% observed a single time. The top ten constitute less than 4% of the sample. Specimen: peripheral blood, collected 28 days after the second dose of the MenACWY control vaccine. Receptor source: an adult who received the MenACWY meningococcal vaccine as a control.

This chain joins TRBV18 and TRBJ2-7, with no clear D. The CDR3 is made up of 13 amino acids. V lost 3 bases and J lost 5, with 11 bases in between. The germline V gene encodes CDR1 KGHSH and CDR2 LQKENI. CDR3 DNA: TGTGCCAGCTCACCGAACCCCCACGACGAGCAGTACTTC. Translated: CASSPNPHDEQYF.

The chain has TRBV5-6 and TRBJ1-2, with 10 bases fitting TRBD1. Trimming cost V 2 bases and J 4 bases; bases outside gene matches: 17. Germline CDR1 reads SGHDT; CDR2 reads YYEEEE. The CDR3 spans 19 residues. The CDR3 sequence: CASSFYLNPGTGEGYGYTF. The CDR3 nucleotides read TGTGCCAGCAGCTTTTATTTGAACCCGGGGACAGGGGAGGGCTATGGCTACACCTTC.

The genes are TRBV18 and TRBJ2-1, with 7 bases lining up with TRBD2. V was pared by 6 bases and J by 8 bases, with 13 bases of the junction left unmatched. This CDR3 spans 15 amino acids. The V gene's germline CDR1 is KGHSH and CDR2 LQKENI. The CDR3 DNA reads TGTGCCAGCTCTCCCGGACTAGACCCTAGGGATGAGCAGTTCTTC. This translates into CASSPGLDPRDEQFF.

CDR3 protein: CASSQGPDRAMNTEAFF. The CDR3 DNA follows: TGTGCCAGCAGCCAAGGACCGGACAGGGCTATGAACACTGAAGCTTTCTTT. This chain uses TRBV4-2 with TRBJ1-1; 8 bases map to TRBD1. The CDR3 extends over 17 amino acids. Germline-derived CDR1 and CDR2 are LGHNA and YNFKEQ. Unmatched junction bases numbered 7, after V lost 1 base and J lost 0 bases.

This clone showed up just once. CDR3 bases: TGCGCCAGCAGCCAAGATAGGAGGACACCCCTCCACTTT. It yields the protein CASSQDRRTPLHF. The chain employs TRBV4-3 and TRBJ1-6; D remains ambiguous. Looked up from germline, CDR1 is LGHNA and CDR2 is YSLEER. The CDR3 has 13 amino acids. Trimming removed 0 bases from V and 11 bases from J, with 8 bases in between.

This clone was picked up one time. The chain couples TRBV27 to TRBJ1-2; tentatively, D is TRBD1 (6 bases). V lost 6 bases and J lost 8, with 16 bases in between. The germline V gene has CDR1 MNHEY and CDR2 SMNVEV (reference sequence). This CDR3 has 13 amino acids. Written as DNA, the CDR3 is TGTGCCAGCAGCACGGGGGGGGCTTGGGGCTACACCTTC. This codes for CASSTGGAWGYTF.

This clone appeared a single time. The genes are TRBV19 and TRBJ1-1; 9 positions match TRBD1. CDR1 and CDR2 (germline): LNHDA, SQIVND (reference sequence). The CDR3 has 16 amino acids. Trimming took 7 bases from V and 5 from J; bases not matched to a gene: 14. CDR3 protein: CASTHRGTGWRTEAFF. The CDR3 DNA reads as TGTGCCAGTACCCACCGCGGGACAGGGTGGAGAACTGAAGCTTTCTTT.

The chain employs TRBV14 and TRBJ2-7; D possibly uses TRBD1 or TRBD2 (5 bases each). The CDR3 covers 17 residues. Deletions cut 1 base from V and 0 bases from J, with 16 bases between. Per the germline V gene, CDR1 is SGHDN and CDR2 is FVKESK. The CDR3 bases are TGTGCCAGCAGCCAAGGTGAACGGGACGCGTTCTCCTACGAGCAGTACTTC. It encodes CASSQGERDAFSYEQYF.

The V gene is TRBV11-2, the J gene TRBJ1-2, with D perhaps TRBD1 (5 bases). The CDR3 loop spans 16 amino acids. Germline V lookup: CDR1 SGHAT, CDR2 FQNNGV. V was trimmed by 1 base and J by 3 bases, leaving 15 bases between them. CDR3: CASSLVGAGGDYGYTF. The CDR3 DNA sequence: TGTGCCAGCAGCTTAGTCGGGGCCGGTGGTGACTATGGCTACACCTTC.

The V and J genes are TRBV5-6 and TRBJ1-4, with a possible D match to TRBD1 (5 bases). V lost 4 bases, J lost 3 bases, and 10 bases lay in between. CDR3 length: 14 amino acids. Germline CDR1 SGHDT, CDR2 YYEEEE. The CDR3 spells CASSPRVSNEKLFF. The CDR3 DNA reads TGTGCCAGCAGCCCCAGGGTGTCTAATGAAAAACTGTTTTTT.

J is TRBJ2-3 and V is TRBV2; TRBD2 is a possible D gene (6 bases). The germline CDR1 and CDR2 sequences are SNHLY and FYNNEI. The CDR3 has 16 residues. The ends were cut back, 1 base at V and 8 bases at J, with 19 bases in the middle. The CDR3 sequence is CASSEEGGRGRGTQYF. The CDR3 DNA sequence: TGTGCCAGCAGTGAAGAGGGAGGTAGAGGGCGGGGTACGCAGTATTTT. Complete variable domain (other parts from reference TRBV2 and TRBJ2-3): EPEVTQTPSHQVTQMGQEVILRCVPISNHLYFYWYRQILGQKVEFLVSFYNNEISEKSEIFDDQFSVERPDGSNFTLKIRSTKLEDSAMYFCASSEEGGRGRGTQYFGPGTRLTVL.

The chain carries TRBV4-1 and TRBJ2-5; 13 nucleotides match TRBD2. Germline assignment: CDR1 MGHRA and CDR2 YSYEKL. V trimming: 4 bases; J trimming: 5 bases; junction bases outside the gene matches: 16. This CDR3 contains 19 residues. The CDR3, as DNA: TGCGCCAGCAGCCCCTCCCTGACTAGCGGGGGGCCCTCGAGGGAGACCCAGTACTTC. Amino acids: CASSPSLTSGGPSRETQYF.

CDR3 in DNA: TGTGCCAGTAGTACGGAGGGGTGGACAGCTTTCTTT. Protein product: CASSTEGWTAFF. This sequence joins TRBV19 and TRBJ1-1, with D possibly matching TRBD1 (5 bases). The length of the CDR3 is 12 residues. Germline CDR1 reads LNHDA; CDR2 reads SQIVND (reference sequence). V was cut by 4 bases and J by 10 bases, with 13 bases left in between.

V usage is TRBV11-3 and J usage is TRBJ1-2, with D possibly matching TRBD1 (5 bases). The CDR3 runs to 13 residues. Germline V gives CDR1 SGHNT, CDR2 YENEEA. The V gene lost 5 bases and the J gene lost 8 bases, with 15 bases spanning the gap. CDR3 nucleotide sequence: TGTGCCAGCAGCCTGGGCGGGGGAGAGGGCTACACCTTC. It translates to CASSLGGGEGYTF. Full variable domain (remainder filled in from reference TRBV11-3 and TRBJ1-2): EAGVVQSPRYKIIEKKQPVAFWCNPISGHNTLYWYLQNLGQGPELLIRYENEEAVDDSQLPKDRFSAERLKGVDSTLKIQPAELGDSAVYLCASSLGGGEGYTFGSGTRLTVV.

The chain uses TRBV15 and TRBJ1-1, with 9 bases identical to TRBD1. The junction had 10 bases not matched to a gene; V was cut back by 0 bases and J by 2 bases. Germline V gene data show CDR1 as LNHNV and CDR2 as YYDKDF (reference sequence). This CDR3 spans 18 amino acids. The CDR3 sequence is CATSRDPGQGMENTEAFF. DNA of the CDR3: TGTGCCACCAGCAGAGATCCTGGACAGGGGATGGAAAACACTGAAGCTTTCTTT.

This chain connects TRBV30 to TRBJ1-4; 10 bases line up with TRBD1. Germline CDR1 reads GTSNPN; CDR2 reads SVGIG (reference sequence). The CDR3 is made up of 18 amino acids. V gave up 0 bases and J gave up 8 bases; unmatched junction bases: 15. Here the CDR3 DNA reads TGTGCCTGGAGTGTAAGATACTCCCGGGACAGGGGATCGGAAAAACTGTTTTTT. It codes for CAWSVRYSRDRGSEKLFF.

V usage is TRBV18 and J usage is TRBJ1-1; D is undetermined. Trimming removed 2 bases from V and 1 base from J, with 14 bases in between. The CDR3 contains 16 residues. Germline V lookup: CDR1 KGHSH, CDR2 LQKENI. The CDR3: CASSPGIGGWNTEAFF. For the CDR3, the DNA is TGTGCCAGCTCACCAGGAATCGGAGGCTGGAACACTGAAGCTTTCTTT.

The gene calls are TRBV9 and TRBJ1-6, with 9 bases that match TRBD1. V trimming: 1 base; J trimming: 6 bases; junction bases outside the gene matches: 8. The CDR3 consists of 17 residues. The germline V gene encodes CDR1 SGDLS and CDR2 YYNGEE. The CDR3 is CASSVLPDRGGNSPLHF. Written as DNA, the CDR3 is TGTGCCAGCAGCGTACTCCCTGACAGGGGGGGTAATTCACCCCTCCACTTT.

This clone has a single count. The V call is TRBV7-2, the J call TRBJ2-2; 9 bases align to TRBD2. The germline V gene encodes CDR1 SGHTA and CDR2 FQGNSA. The CDR3 has 16 amino acids. The V and J ends lost 5 bases and 5 bases, in that order; junction bases with no gene match: 9. CDR3 residues: CASSESRLAGTGELFF. The CDR3 DNA sequence: TGTGCCAGCAGCGAAAGCCGGCTAGCGGGGACCGGGGAGCTGTTTTTT.

The chain is built from TRBV5-4 and TRBJ2-7; 7 bases line up with TRBD2. The CDR3 sequence is 15 residues long. J lost 3 bases, V lost 5 bases, and 11 bases had no gene match. Germline CDR1 SGHNT, CDR2 YYREEE (reference sequence). DNA for the CDR3: TGTGCCAGCAGTCTCTGGGGAGGGAGAGGCTACGAGCAGTACTTC. Residues: CASSLWGGRGYEQYF. Combining the CDR3 with reference TRBV5-4 and TRBJ2-7 gives the whole variable domain ETGVTQSPTHLIKTRGQQVTLRCSSQSGHNTVSWYQQALGQGPQFIFQYYREEENGRGNFPPRFSGLQFPNYSSELNVNALELDDSALYLCASSLWGGRGYEQYFGPGTRLTVT.

This chain links TRBV5-5 with TRBJ2-3, with D unresolved. The CDR3 is 14 residues long. The ends were cut back, 4 bases at V and 6 bases at J, with 15 bases in the middle. Germline values: CDR1 SGHKS, CDR2 YYEKEE (reference sequence). The CDR3 nucleotides are TGTGCCAGCAGCCCCACGGCCGCGCGCGATACGCAGTATTTT. Encoded protein: CASSPTAARDTQYF.

This chain connects TRBV5-1 to TRBJ2-7, with TRBD1 identical over 8 bases. V lost 8 bases to trimming and J lost 3 bases; unmatched junction nucleotides: 7. Germline-derived CDR1 and CDR2 are SGHRS and YFSETQ. The CDR3 sequence is 13 residues long. CDR3 protein: CASKAGTGYEQYF. CDR3 sequence (DNA): TGCGCCAGTAAGGCCGGGACAGGCTACGAGCAGTACTTC.

This chain joins TRBV7-9 and TRBJ2-6, with 7 bases matching TRBD1. This CDR3 has 19 amino acids. Per germline, CDR1 SEHNR and CDR2 FQNEAQ (reference sequence). V trimming: 0 bases; J trimming: 1 base; junction bases outside the gene matches: 9. For the CDR3, the DNA is TGTGCCAGCAGCTTAGCGGGACAGCAGCAGGGATCTGGGGCCAACGTCCTGACTTTC. Amino acid sequence: CASSLAGQQQGSGANVLTF.

This chain uses TRBV28 with TRBJ1-4, with D unresolved. The CDR3 runs to 12 residues. Germline V gene data show CDR1 as MDHEN and CDR2 as SYDVKM. The V gene lost 2 bases and the J gene lost 8 bases, with 6 bases spanning the gap. CDR3 amino acids: CASSLQGEKLFF. The CDR3 nucleotides read TGTGCCAGCAGTTTACAAGGGGAAAAACTGTTTTTT.

This clone was detected only once. Other DNA sequences within the sample encode an identical CDR3. The gene calls are TRBV6-5 and TRBJ2-7; 11 nucleotides match TRBD1. This CDR3 has 13 residues. After removal of 5 bases from V and 7 bases from J, the junction contained 4 bases not matched to a gene. The germline V gene encodes CDR1 MNHEY and CDR2 SVGAGI. The CDR3 region is CASSRTGGGEQYF. For the CDR3, the DNA is TGTGCCAGCAGTCGGACAGGGGGCGGGGAGCAGTACTTC.

The CDR3: CASSLVVLAGGVGQFF. The CDR3 coding sequence is TGTGCCAGCAGTTTAGTCGTGTTAGCGGGGGGTGTCGGGCAGTTCTTC. The rearrangement joins TRBV27 to TRBJ2-1; the match to TRBD2 covers 10 bases. V dropped 2 bases and J dropped 12; count of bases not matched to a gene: 13. CDR1 and CDR2 (germline): MNHEY, SMNVEV (reference sequence). The CDR3 runs 16 residues.

This clone was seen once. This rearrangement joins TRBV5-5 to TRBJ1-1; D gene uncertain. Per the germline V gene, CDR1 is SGHKS and CDR2 is YYEKEE (reference sequence). The CDR3 consists of 13 residues. Trimming removed 0 bases from V and 2 bases from J, with 5 bases in between. The CDR3 loop is CASSLVPNTEAFF. The CDR3 DNA is TGTGCCAGCAGCTTGGTCCCAAACACTGAAGCTTTCTTT. The variable domain in full, completed from reference TRBV5-5 and TRBJ1-1, reads DAGVTQSPTHLIKTRGQQVTLRCSPISGHKSVSWYQQVLGQGPQFIFQYYEKEERGRGNFPDRFSARQFPNYSSELNVNALLLGDSALYLCASSLVPNTEAFFGQGTRLTVV.

The V call is TRBV7-2, the J call TRBJ2-4; D is uncertain. Deletions cut 1 base from V and 1 base from J, with 8 bases between. The CDR3 length is 15 residues. Germline CDR1 is SGHTA and CDR2 is FQGNSA. DNA for the CDR3: TGTGCCAGCAGCTTAGATGGAAACGCCAAAAACATTCAGTACTTC. This codes for CASSLDGNAKNIQYF.

This chain connects TRBV18 to TRBJ2-1; D is undetermined. V lost 1 base, J lost 5 bases, and 9 bases lay in between. The CDR3 consists of 14 residues. Germline CDR1 and CDR2: KGHSH and LQKENI. As DNA, the CDR3 is TGTGCCAGCTCACCACTTACCAGAAACAATGAGCAGTTCTTC. This sequence encodes CASSPLTRNNEQFF.

J is TRBJ2-2 and V is TRBV7-2; D possibly matches TRBD1 or TRBD2 (7 bases each). CDR1 is SGHTA, CDR2 FQGNSA, per germline. This CDR3 contains 15 residues. V was pared by 4 bases and J by 6 bases, with 15 bases between. This CDR3 reads CASSSRQGGAGELFF. DNA for the CDR3: TGTGCCAGCAGCTCTAGACAGGGAGGGGCCGGGGAGCTGTTTTTT. Looking up the rest from reference TRBV7-2 and TRBJ2-2 gives the full variable domain: GAGVSQSPSNKVTEKGKDVELRCDPISGHTALYWYRQSLGQGLEFLIYFQGNSAPDKSGLPSDRFSAERTGGSVSTLTIQRTQQEDSAVYLCASSSRQGGAGELFFGEGSRLTVL.

This rearrangement joins TRBV5-1 to TRBJ1-3, with D perhaps matching TRBD1 (6 bases). This CDR3 comprises 13 residues. V dropped 0 bases and J dropped 8 bases, with 9 bases sitting between them. Germline values: CDR1 SGHRS, CDR2 YFSETQ. CDR3 DNA sequence: TGCGCCAGCAGCTTGGGAGGGGGAGACACCATATATTTT. Amino acids: CASSLGGGDTIYF.

The chain links TRBV24-1 to TRBJ2-5; 9 nucleotides line up with TRBD1. This CDR3 comprises 16 residues. J was trimmed by 5 bases and V by 0 bases; bases with no gene match: 6. Germline V gives CDR1 KGHDR, CDR2 SFDVKD. CDR3 region: CATSDLSGTGHETQYF. As DNA, the CDR3 is TGTGCCACCAGTGATTTGAGCGGGACAGGGCACGAGACCCAGTACTTC.